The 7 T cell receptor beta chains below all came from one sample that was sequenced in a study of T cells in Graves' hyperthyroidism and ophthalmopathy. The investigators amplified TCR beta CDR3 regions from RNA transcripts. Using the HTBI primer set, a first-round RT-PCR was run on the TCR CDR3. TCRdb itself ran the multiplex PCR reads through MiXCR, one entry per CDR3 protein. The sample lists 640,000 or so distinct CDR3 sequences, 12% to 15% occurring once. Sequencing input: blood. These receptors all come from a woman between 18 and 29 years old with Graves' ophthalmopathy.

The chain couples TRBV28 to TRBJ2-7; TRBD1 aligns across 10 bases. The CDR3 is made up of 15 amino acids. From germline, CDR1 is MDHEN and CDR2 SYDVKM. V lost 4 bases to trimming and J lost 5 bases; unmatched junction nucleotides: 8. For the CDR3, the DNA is TGTGCCAGCAGTTATACCGGGACAGGGGTCAACGAGCAGTACTTC. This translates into CASSYTGTGVNEQYF.

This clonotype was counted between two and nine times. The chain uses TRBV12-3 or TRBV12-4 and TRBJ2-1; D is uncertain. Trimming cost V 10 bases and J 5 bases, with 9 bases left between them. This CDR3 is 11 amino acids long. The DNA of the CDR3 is TGTGCCATCTTTATCGACAATGAGCAGTTCTTC. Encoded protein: CAIFIDNEQFF.

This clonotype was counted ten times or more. CDR3 loop: CASSIAPVNTEAFF. CDR3 DNA sequence: TGTGCCAGTAGTATAGCTCCCGTGAACACTGAAGCTTTCTTT. The chain uses TRBV19 and TRBJ1-1; D call uncertain. CDR3 length: 14 residues. Trimming stripped 1 base from V and 0 bases from J, with 6 bases between. Germline assignment: CDR1 LNHDA and CDR2 SQIVND (reference sequence).

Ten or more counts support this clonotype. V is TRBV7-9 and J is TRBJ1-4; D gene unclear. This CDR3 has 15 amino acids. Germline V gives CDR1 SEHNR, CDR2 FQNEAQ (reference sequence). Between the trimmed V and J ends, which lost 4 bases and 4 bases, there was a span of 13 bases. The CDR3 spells CASSSGRSDNEKLFF. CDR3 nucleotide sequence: TGTGCCAGCAGCTCTGGGAGGAGTGATAATGAAAAACTGTTTTTT.

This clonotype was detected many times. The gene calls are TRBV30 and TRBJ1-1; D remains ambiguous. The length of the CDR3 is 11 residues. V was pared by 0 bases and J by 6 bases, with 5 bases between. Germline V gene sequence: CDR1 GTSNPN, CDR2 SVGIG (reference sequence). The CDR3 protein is CAWSVGSEAFF. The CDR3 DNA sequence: TGTGCCTGGAGTGTGGGATCTGAAGCTTTCTTT.

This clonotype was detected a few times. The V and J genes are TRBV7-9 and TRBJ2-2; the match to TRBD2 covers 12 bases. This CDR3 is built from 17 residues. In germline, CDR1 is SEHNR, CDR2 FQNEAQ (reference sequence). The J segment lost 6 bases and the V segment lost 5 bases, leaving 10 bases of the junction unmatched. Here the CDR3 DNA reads TGTGCCAGCAGCCCGGGACTAGCGGGCCCGTGGCCCGGGGAGCTGTTTTTT. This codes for CASSPGLAGPWPGELFF.

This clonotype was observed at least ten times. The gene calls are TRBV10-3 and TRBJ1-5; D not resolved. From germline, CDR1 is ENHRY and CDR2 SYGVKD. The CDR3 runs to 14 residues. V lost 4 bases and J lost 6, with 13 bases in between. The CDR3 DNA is TGTGCCATCAGTGGCGGGAAGATGGGTCAGCCCCAGCATTTT. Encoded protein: CAISGGKMGQPQHF.